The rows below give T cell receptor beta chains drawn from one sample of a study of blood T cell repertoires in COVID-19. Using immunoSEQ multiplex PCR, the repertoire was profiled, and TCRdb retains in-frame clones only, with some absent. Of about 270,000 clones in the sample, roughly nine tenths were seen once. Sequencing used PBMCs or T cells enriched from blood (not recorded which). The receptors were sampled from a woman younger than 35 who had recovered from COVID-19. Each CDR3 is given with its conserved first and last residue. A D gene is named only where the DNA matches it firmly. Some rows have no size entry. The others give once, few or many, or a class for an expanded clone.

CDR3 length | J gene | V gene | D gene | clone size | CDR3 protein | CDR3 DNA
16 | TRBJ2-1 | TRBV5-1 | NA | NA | CASSLEVRGYGNEQFF | TGCGCCAGCAGCTTGGAGGTCCGGGGGTACGGGAACGAGCAGTTCTTC
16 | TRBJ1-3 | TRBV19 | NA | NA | CASSKVGILAGNTIYF | TGTGCCAGTAGTAAGGTCGGGATCTTAGCTGGAAACACCATATATTTT
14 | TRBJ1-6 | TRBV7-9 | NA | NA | CASSHHSPNSPLHF | TGTGCCAGCAGCCACCACTCCCCCAATTCACCCCTCCACTTT
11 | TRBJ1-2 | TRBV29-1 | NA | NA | CSVGQNYGYTF | TGCAGCGTTGGTCAAAACTATGGCTACACCTTC
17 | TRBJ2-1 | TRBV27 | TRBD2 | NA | CASSQRWSGGPYNEQFF | TGTGCCAGCAGTCAAAGATGGAGCGGGGGACCTTACAATGAGCAGTTCTTC
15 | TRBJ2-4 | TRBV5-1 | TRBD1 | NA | CASSSPGTEGDIQYF | TGCGCCAGCAGCTCCCCCGGGACAGAAGGCGACATTCAGTACTTC
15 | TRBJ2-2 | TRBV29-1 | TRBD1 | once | CSACDGTGSTGELFF | TGCAGCGCTTGCGATGGGACAGGGAGCACCGGGGAGCTGTTTTTT
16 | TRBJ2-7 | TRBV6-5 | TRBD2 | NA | CASSYSPAGGINEQYF | TGTGCCAGCAGTTACTCTCCAGCGGGGGGCATCAACGAGCAGTACTTC
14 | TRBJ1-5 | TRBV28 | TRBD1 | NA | CASTPPTGNQPQHF | TGTGCCAGCACCCCACCGACAGGGAATCAGCCCCAGCATTTT
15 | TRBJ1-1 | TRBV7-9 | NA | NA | CASTSRRGLNTEAFF | TGTGCCAGCACCTCGCGCCGGGGTTTGAACACTGAAGCTTTCTTT
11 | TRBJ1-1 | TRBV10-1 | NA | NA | CASSSGGEAFF | TGCGCCAGCAGTTCCGGGGGTGAAGCTTTCTTT
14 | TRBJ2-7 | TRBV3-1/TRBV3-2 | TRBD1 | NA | CASSRRDRSYEQYF | TGTGCCAGCAGCCGCCGGGACAGGTCCTACGAGCAGTACTTC
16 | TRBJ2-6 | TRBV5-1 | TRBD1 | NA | CASSIARGPGANVLTF | TGCGCCAGCAGCATTGCCAGGGGGCCTGGGGCCAACGTCCTGACTTTC
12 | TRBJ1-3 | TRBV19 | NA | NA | CASSATGETIYF | TGTGCCAGTAGTGCGACAGGTGAAACCATATATTTT
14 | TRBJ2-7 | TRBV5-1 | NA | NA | CASSQGTVTYEQYF | TGCGCCAGCAGCCAGGGAACGGTAACCTACGAGCAGTACTTC
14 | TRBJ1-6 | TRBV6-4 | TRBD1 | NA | CASSPDRGISPLHF | TGTGCCAGCAGTCCCGACAGGGGTATTTCACCCCTCCACTTT
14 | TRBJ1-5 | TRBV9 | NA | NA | CASSVDDRNQPQHF | TGTGCCAGCAGCGTAGACGACAGAAATCAGCCCCAGCATTTT
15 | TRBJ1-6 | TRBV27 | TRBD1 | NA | CASSLSGTGNSPLHF | TGTGCCAGCAGTTTATCTGGGACAGGGAATTCACCCCTCCACTTT
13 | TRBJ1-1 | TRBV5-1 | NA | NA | CASSLPGDTEAFF | TGCGCCAGCAGCTTGCCAGGGGACACTGAAGCTTTCTTT
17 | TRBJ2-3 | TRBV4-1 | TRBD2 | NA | CASSQGLAGGITDTQYF | TGCGCCAGCAGCCAAGGCCTAGCGGGGGGCATCACAGATACGCAGTATTTT
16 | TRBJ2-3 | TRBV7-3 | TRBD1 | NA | CASSSTGQGVGDTQYF | TGTGCCAGCAGCTCGACGGGACAGGGGGTAGGCGATACGCAGTATTTT
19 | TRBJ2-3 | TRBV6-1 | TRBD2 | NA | CASSEVLAGFGVGGDTQYF | TGTGCCAGCAGTGAAGTTCTAGCGGGGTTTGGGGTAGGTGGAGATACGCAGTATTTT
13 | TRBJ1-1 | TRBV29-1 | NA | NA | CSCVTGTDTEAFF | TGCAGCTGCGTCACAGGGACGGACACTGAAGCTTTCTTT
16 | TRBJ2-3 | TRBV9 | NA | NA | CASSVSAGGSTDTQYF | TGTGCCAGCAGCGTATCGGCAGGGGGGTCCACAGATACGCAGTATTTT
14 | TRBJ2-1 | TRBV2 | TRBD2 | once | CASPRTGGRGEQFF | TGTGCCAGCCCCCGGACGGGGGGTCGAGGGGAGCAGTTCTTC
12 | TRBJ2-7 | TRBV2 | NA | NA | CASSEMSYEQYF | TGTGCCAGCAGTGAAATGAGCTACGAGCAGTACTTC
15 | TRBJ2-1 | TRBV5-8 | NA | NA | CASRPRGSSYNEQFF | TGTGCCAGCAGACCCCGAGGAAGTTCCTACAATGAGCAGTTCTTC
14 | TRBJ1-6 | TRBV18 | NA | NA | CASSPAVYNSPLHF | TGTGCCAGCTCACCGGCAGTCTATAATTCACCCCTCCACTTT
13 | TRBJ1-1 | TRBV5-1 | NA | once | CASSPGENTEAFF | TGCGCCAGCAGCCCGGGGGAGAACACTGAAGCTTTCTTT
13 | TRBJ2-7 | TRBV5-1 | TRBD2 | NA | CASSWTSGYEQYF | TGCGCCAGCAGCTGGACTAGCGGTTACGAGCAGTACTTC
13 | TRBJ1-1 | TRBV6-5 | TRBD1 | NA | CASRPTGGTEAFF | TGTGCCAGCAGACCTACAGGGGGCACTGAAGCTTTCTTT
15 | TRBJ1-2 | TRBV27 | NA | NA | CASSLGGAGTYGYTF | TGTGCCAGCAGTTTAGGGGGGGCGGGGACCTATGGCTACACCTTC
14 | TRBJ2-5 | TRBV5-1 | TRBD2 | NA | CASSITTSGDPWYF | TGCGCCAGCAGCATCACGACTAGCGGGGACCCTTGGTACTTC
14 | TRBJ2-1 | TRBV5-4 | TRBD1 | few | CASSSGQGSGEQFF | TGTGCCAGCAGCTCGGGACAGGGGTCGGGCGAGCAGTTCTTC
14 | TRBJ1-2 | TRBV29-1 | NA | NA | CSTKIKDGGDGYTF | TGCAGCACGAAAATTAAAGACGGCGGGGATGGCTACACCTTC
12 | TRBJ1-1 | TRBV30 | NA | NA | CAWTNGDTEAFF | TGTGCCTGGACGAACGGGGACACTGAAGCTTTCTTT
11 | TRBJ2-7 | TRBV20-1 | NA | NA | CSALRGYEQYF | TGCAGTGCCCTGAGAGGCTACGAGCAGTACTTC
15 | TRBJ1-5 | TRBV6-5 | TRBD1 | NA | CASSRQGGFDQPQHF | TGTGCCAGCAGTAGACAGGGGGGGTTCGATCAGCCCCAGCATTTT
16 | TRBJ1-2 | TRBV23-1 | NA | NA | CASSQTCNQGNYGYTF | TGCGCCAGCAGTCAAACATGTAATCAGGGGAACTATGGCTACACCTTC
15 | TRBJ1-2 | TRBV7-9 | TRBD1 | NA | CASSLPTGSGYGYTF | TGTGCCAGCAGCTTACCGACAGGGAGTGGGTATGGCTACACCTTC